The entry that follows covers one T cell receptor (beta chain) sequence. The data originate from a study of T cell responses to AZD1222 COVID-19 vaccine. Clones were sequenced by immunoSEQ multiplex PCR, and TCRdb holds only the in-frame ones, with some missing. The data show under 200,000 clones, 75% to 95% seen once. Trimming removed 5 bases at V and 5 bases at J, with 11 bases between. Germline CDR1 reads KGHDR; CDR2 reads SFDVKD. The CDR3 length is 13 residues. Source: peripheral blood, taken on day 0 of AZD1222 vaccination. The chain has TRBV24-1 and TRBJ1-2; D is ambiguous. This sequence originates from an adult in good health. The DNA for the CDR3 is TGTGCCACCAGTGGAATAGGTTCTTATGGCTACACCTTC. This translates into CATSGIGSYGYTF.